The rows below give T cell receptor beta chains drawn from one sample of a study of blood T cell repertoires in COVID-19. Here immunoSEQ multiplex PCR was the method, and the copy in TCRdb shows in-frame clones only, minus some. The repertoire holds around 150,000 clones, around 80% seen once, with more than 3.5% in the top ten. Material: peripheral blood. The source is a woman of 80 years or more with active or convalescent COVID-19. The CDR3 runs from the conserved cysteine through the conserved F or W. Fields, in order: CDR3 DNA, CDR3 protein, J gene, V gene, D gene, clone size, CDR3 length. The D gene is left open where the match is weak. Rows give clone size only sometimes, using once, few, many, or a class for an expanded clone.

TGTGCCAGCAGTTTATCGGGGGGGCAGGGTTCCCAGCATTTT,CASSLSGGQGSQHF,TRBJ1-5,TRBV27,.,few,14
TGCGCCAGCCCGCTAAATAGTAGCTCCTACGAGCAGTACTTC,CASPLNSSSYEQYF,TRBJ2-7,TRBV5-1,.,once,14
TGTGCCAGTAGTATAGATCTCGACAGGGGACTTCCCGGGGAGCTGTTTTTT,CASSIDLDRGLPGELFF,TRBJ2-2,TRBV19,TRBD1,.,17
TGTGCCTGGGACCAGGGGACAGTCTCTGGAAACACCATATATTTT,CAWDQGTVSGNTIYF,TRBJ1-3,TRBV30,TRBD1,.,15
TGTGCCAGCAGCCAATTCGAGGGGGTCCAACACAATGAGCAGTTCTTC,CASSQFEGVQHNEQFF,TRBJ2-1,TRBV7-3,.,.,16
TGCGCCAGCAGCCAAGTCGGCCCGGGGGGTTCTCACGAGCAGTACTTC,CASSQVGPGGSHEQYF,TRBJ2-7,TRBV4-3,TRBD2,.,16
TGTGCCAGCAGCCCCGGGGGGGTGCAGTTCTTC,CASSPGGVQFF,TRBJ2-1,TRBV7-9,TRBD2,.,11
TGTGCCAGTAAAAACCGGGACAGGGGCCACAATGAGCAGTTCTTC,CASKNRDRGHNEQFF,TRBJ2-1,TRBV27,TRBD1,.,15
TGTGCCAGCAGCCTCCAGGGTGTGAGTGAAAAACTGTTTTTT,CASSLQGVSEKLFF,TRBJ1-4,TRBV3-1/TRBV3-2,.,.,14
TGTGCCAGCACGGAGGGGGCTCGTGGCTACACCTTC,CASTEGARGYTF,TRBJ1-2,TRBV28,TRBD1,.,12
TGTGCCAGCAGCCCGAGACAGGGAGGTACAACGGAGCAGTTCTTC,CASSPRQGGTTEQFF,TRBJ2-1,TRBV7-9,.,.,15
TGTGCCAGCAGCCCCCTCCCCCTGGACAGGGGAGGGACCTACGAGCAGTACTTC,CASSPLPLDRGGTYEQYF,TRBJ2-7,TRBV7-9,TRBD1,.,18
TGTGCCAGCAGCTTTGGGCGGGGGGCCCAGGGGGATACGCAGTATTTT,CASSFGRGAQGDTQYF,TRBJ2-3,TRBV7-2,TRBD2,.,16
TGTGCCAGCAGTATATATAGCGGAGAGACCCCTAGCACAGATACGCAGTATTTT,CASSIYSGETPSTDTQYF,TRBJ2-3,TRBV6-2/TRBV6-3,.,.,18
TGCGCCAGCAGTGAGTCGACTTCAGGCGGGGGCCGCACAGATACGCAGTATTTT,CASSESTSGGGRTDTQYF,TRBJ2-3,TRBV10-1,.,.,18
TGTGCCAGCAGCTCCGGGACAGGGTTTAATGGCTACACCTTC,CASSSGTGFNGYTF,TRBJ1-2,TRBV7-9,TRBD1,.,14
TGTGCCAGCAGCACCCAGTCCGAGCAGTACTTC,CASSTQSEQYF,TRBJ2-7,TRBV7-2,.,.,11
TGTGCCAGCAGTTGGGGGGCGAACACCGGGGAGCTGTTTTTT,CASSWGANTGELFF,TRBJ2-2,TRBV11-2,.,.,14
TGTGCCAGCAGCTTAGGACAGGGTATCATGAATGAGCAGTTCTTC,CASSLGQGIMNEQFF,TRBJ2-1,TRBV7-6,TRBD1,.,15
TGTGCCAGCAGCGAATACTACGGTGGGACAGGGGGCGAAGGCTACACCTTC,CASSEYYGGTGGEGYTF,TRBJ1-2,TRBV7-2,TRBD1,.,17
TGTGCCAGCAGTTCCCACCAAAGGGAGGACGAGCAGTACTTC,CASSSHQREDEQYF,TRBJ2-7,TRBV6-6,.,few,14
TGTGCCAGTAGTATACACCAGGCGGGGAATCAGCCCCAGCATTTT,CASSIHQAGNQPQHF,TRBJ1-5,TRBV19,.,few,15
TGTGCCAGCAGCTACCCTCGGACAGGGTTTGATGAGCAGTTCTTC,CASSYPRTGFDEQFF,TRBJ2-1,TRBV7-6,TRBD1,once,15
TGTGCCAGCAGCTTAGGACAGGCTGGCACCGTAGGAGGCTACACCTTC,CASSLGQAGTVGGYTF,TRBJ1-2,TRBV5-8,TRBD1,.,16
TGTGCCAGCAGTTACTCGAACAGGGGCGTCGCTGAAGCTTTCTTT,CASSYSNRGVAEAFF,TRBJ1-1,TRBV6-5,TRBD1,.,15